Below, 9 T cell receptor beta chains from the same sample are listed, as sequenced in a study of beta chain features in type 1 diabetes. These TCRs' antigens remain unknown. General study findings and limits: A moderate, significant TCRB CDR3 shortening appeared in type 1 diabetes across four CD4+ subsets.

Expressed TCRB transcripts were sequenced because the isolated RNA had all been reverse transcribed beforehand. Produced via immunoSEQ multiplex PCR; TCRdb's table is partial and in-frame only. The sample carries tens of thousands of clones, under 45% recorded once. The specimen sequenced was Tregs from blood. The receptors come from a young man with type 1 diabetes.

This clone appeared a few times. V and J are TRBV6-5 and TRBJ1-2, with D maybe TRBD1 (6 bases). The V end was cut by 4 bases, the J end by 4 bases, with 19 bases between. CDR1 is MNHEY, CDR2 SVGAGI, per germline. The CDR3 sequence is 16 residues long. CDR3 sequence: CASSSEGTGFGYGYTF. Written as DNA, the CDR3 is TGTGCCAGCAGTTCTGAGGGAACAGGGTTTGGCTATGGCTACACCTTC.

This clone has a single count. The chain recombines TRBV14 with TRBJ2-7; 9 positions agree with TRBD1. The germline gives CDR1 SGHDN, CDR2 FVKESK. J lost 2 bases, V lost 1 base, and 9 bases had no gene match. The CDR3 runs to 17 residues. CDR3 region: CASSQGWGRDRAYEQYF. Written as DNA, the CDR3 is TGTGCCAGCAGCCAAGGATGGGGGAGGGACAGGGCCTACGAGCAGTACTTC.

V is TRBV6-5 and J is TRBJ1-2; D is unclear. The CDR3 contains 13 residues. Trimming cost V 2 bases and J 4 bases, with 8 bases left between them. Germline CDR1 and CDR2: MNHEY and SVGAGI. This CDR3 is CASSYVQSYGYTF. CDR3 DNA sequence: TGTGCCAGCAGTTACGTTCAGTCCTATGGCTACACCTTC.

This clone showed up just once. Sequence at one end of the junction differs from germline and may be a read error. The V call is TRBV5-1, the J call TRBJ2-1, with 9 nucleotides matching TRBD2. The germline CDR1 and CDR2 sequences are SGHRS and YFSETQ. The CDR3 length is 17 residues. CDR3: CASSLQSGTSSRNGQFF. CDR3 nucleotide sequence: TGCGCCAGCAGCTTGCAAAGCGGGACTAGCAGCCGGAATGGGCAGTTCTTC.

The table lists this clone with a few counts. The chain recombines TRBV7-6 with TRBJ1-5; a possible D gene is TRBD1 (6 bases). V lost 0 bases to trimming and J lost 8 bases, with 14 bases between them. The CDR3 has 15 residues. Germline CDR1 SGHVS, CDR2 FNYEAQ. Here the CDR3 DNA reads TGTGCCAGCAGCTTAGCGACAGGCCGGGAGGAGCCCCAGCATTTT. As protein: CASSLATGREEPQHF.

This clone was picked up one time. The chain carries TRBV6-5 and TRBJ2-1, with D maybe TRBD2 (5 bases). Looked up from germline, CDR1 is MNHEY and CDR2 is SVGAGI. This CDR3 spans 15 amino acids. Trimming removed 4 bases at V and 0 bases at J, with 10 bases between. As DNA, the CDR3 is TGTGCCAGCAGTTTTCAGGCGGGCTCCTACAATGAGCAGTTCTTC. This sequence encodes CASSFQAGSYNEQFF.

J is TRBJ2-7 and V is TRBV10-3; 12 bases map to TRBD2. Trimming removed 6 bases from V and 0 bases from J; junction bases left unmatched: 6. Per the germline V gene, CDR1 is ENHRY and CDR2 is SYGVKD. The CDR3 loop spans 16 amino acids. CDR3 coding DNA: TGTGCCATCAGGACTAGCGGGAGTGGAAGCTCCTACGAGCAGTACTTC. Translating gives CAIRTSGSGSSYEQYF.

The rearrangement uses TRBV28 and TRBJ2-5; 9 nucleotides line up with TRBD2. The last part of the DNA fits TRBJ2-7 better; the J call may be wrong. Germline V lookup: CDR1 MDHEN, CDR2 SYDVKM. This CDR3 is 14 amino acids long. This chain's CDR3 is CASSRGGRAHEQYF. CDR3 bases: TGTGCCAGCAGTAGGGGCGGGAGGGCGCACGAGCAGTACTTC.

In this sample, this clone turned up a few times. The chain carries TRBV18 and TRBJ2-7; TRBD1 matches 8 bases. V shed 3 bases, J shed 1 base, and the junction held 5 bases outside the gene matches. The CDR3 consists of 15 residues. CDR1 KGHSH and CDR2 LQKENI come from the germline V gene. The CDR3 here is CASSPGQGVSYEQYF. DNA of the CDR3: TGTGCCAGCTCACCCGGACAGGGCGTATCCTACGAGCAGTACTTC.